This TCR beta chain was profiled in a study of CD8+ T cells in alopecia areata. Sequencing used cDNA as its template, made by extracting RNA and reverse transcribing it. TCRdb's table, derived via immunoSEQ multiplex PCR, lists solely in-frame clones and lacks some. The repertoire holds around 300,000 clones, with roughly 60% as singletons. The treatment is: oral pan-JAK inhibitor, 5-10 mg twice daily. Germline V gene data show CDR1 as SSHAT and CDR2 as FNYEAQ (reference sequence). The CDR3 is 13 amino acids. Note on this clone: One junction end disagrees with the germline gene, perhaps due to a read error.

The source material was CD4+ T cells sorted from blood, sampled around week 54, from a patient treated with tofacitinib. The J gene is TRBJ2-7, the V gene TRBV7-7; D is ambiguous. The clonotype was recovered from a human donor with alopecia areata. This chain's CDR3 is CASSSGELYEQYF. The DNA of the CDR3 is TGTGCTAGCAGCTCAGGAGAACTCTACGAGCAGTACTTC.